The sequence of this T cell receptor beta chain was determined in a study of CD8+ T cells in alopecia areata. Study-wide findings and caveats: Greater clonality was observed in lesional scalp samples, especially alopecia totalis/universalis, versus normal scalp.

CDR3 length: 16 residues. V shed 0 bases and J shed 4 bases, with 16 bases lying between them. Germline-derived CDR1 and CDR2 are MGHRA and YSYEKL. With regard to this clone: The antigen is not known.

Extracted RNA was reverse transcribed into cDNA, the sequencing template. The method was immunoSEQ multiplex PCR; TCRdb's version includes in-frame clones alone and lacks a portion of them. The sample lists 200,000 to 250,000 clones, about 53% occurring once. It was from alopecia areata patients that lesional scalp punch biopsies and peripheral blood were collected. The chain uses TRBV4-1 and TRBJ2-7, with TRBD2 as a possible D gene (6 bases). The TCR comes from a human donor with alopecia areata. Sequenced here: CD4+ T cells sorted from blood, sampled at week 0. The CDR3 DNA is TGCGCCAGCAGCCAAGATCTGCAGCGGGCACCTTACGAGCAGTACTTC. It yields the protein CASSQDLQRAPYEQYF.